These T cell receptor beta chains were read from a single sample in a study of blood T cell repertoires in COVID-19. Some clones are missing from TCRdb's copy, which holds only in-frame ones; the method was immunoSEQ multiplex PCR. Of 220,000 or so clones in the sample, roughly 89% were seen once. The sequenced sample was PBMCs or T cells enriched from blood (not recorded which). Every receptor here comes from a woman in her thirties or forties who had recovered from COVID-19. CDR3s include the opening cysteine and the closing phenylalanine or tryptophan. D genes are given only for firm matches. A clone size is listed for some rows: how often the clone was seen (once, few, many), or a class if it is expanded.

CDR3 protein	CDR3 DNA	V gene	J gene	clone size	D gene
CAWSVGRRDEKLFF	TGTGCCTGGAGTGTGGGGCGACGGGATGAAAAACTGTTTTTT	TRBV30	TRBJ1-4	NA	NA
CASSGTGGRNEKLFF	TGTGCCAGCAGTGGAACAGGGGGCAGGAATGAAAAACTGTTTTTT	TRBV28	TRBJ1-4	NA	TRBD1
CASSLGAGELFF	TGTGCCAGCAGTTTGGGAGCCGGGGAGCTGTTTTTT	TRBV12-3/TRBV12-4	TRBJ2-2	NA	NA
CATSDGGGRTTDTQYF	TGTGCCACCAGTGACGGTGGCGGGAGGACCACAGATACGCAGTATTTT	TRBV24-1	TRBJ2-3	few	TRBD2
CASSYALRGPSNQPQHF	TGTGCCAGCAGTTACGCCCTTAGGGGCCCCAGCAATCAGCCCCAGCATTTT	TRBV6-2/TRBV6-3	TRBJ1-5	NA	NA
CSASRSANQPQHF	TGCAGTGCTAGTCGGTCCGCCAATCAGCCCCAGCATTTT	TRBV20-1	TRBJ1-5	once	NA
CASSHTSSGAADTQYF	TGTGCCAGCAGCCATACATCTTCTGGTGCAGCAGATACGCAGTATTTT	TRBV7-9	TRBJ2-3	NA	NA
CASSQWTGQETQYF	TGTGCCAGCAGCCAGTGGACAGGCCAAGAGACCCAGTACTTC	TRBV3-1/TRBV3-2	TRBJ2-5	NA	TRBD1
CASSYRAGGDTQYF	TGTGCCAGCAGTTACCGAGCGGGAGGAGATACGCAGTATTTT	TRBV6-5	TRBJ2-3	few	TRBD2
CASSGGLLRNFGGYTF	TGTGCCAGCAGCGGGGGACTGCTGAGAAATTTTGGTGGCTACACCTTC	TRBV3-1/TRBV3-2	TRBJ1-2	NA	NA
CSASLSAGGLGDTQYF	TGCAGTGCTAGTTTGTCTGCGGGGGGCCTAGGGGATACGCAGTATTTT	TRBV20-1	TRBJ2-3	once	TRBD2
CASNTGRAPQHF	TGTGCCAGCAATACAGGGCGAGCGCCCCAGCATTTT	TRBV2	TRBJ1-5	NA	NA
CASSVAGTDTQYF	TGTGCCAGCAGTGTAGCGGGCACAGATACGCAGTATTTT	TRBV6-4	TRBJ2-3	NA	NA
CASSPLGGSYEQYF	TGTGCCAGCAGCCCCCTCGGGGGTTCCTACGAGCAGTACTTC	TRBV7-3	TRBJ2-7	NA	NA
CASSEVGQATANYGYTF	TGTGCCAGCAGTGAAGTGGGACAGGCGACTGCTAACTATGGCTACACCTTC	TRBV6-1	TRBJ1-2	NA	TRBD1
CASSNGTGGRGPEAFF	TGTGCCAGCAGCAACGGGACAGGCGGGAGGGGACCTGAAGCTTTCTTT	TRBV5-4	TRBJ1-1	NA	TRBD1
CASSRGLADSYNEQFF	TGCGCCAGCAGCCGCGGACTAGCGGACTCCTACAATGAGCAGTTCTTC	TRBV4-1	TRBJ2-1	NA	TRBD2
CASNRGPRNQPQHF	TGTGCCAGCAACAGGGGTCCTCGCAATCAGCCCCAGCATTTT	TRBV2	TRBJ1-5	once	TRBD1
CASSPAGGPEAFF	TGTGCCAGCAGCCCAGCAGGGGGCCCTGAAGCTTTCTTT	TRBV5-6	TRBJ1-1	NA	TRBD1
CAISESAATSSGNTIYF	TGTGCCATCAGTGAGTCCGCGGCGACTAGCTCTGGAAACACCATATATTTT	TRBV10-3	TRBJ1-3	NA	NA
CASRADRGYGYTF	TGTGCCAGCAGAGCGGACAGGGGATATGGCTACACCTTC	TRBV11-2	TRBJ1-2	NA	TRBD1